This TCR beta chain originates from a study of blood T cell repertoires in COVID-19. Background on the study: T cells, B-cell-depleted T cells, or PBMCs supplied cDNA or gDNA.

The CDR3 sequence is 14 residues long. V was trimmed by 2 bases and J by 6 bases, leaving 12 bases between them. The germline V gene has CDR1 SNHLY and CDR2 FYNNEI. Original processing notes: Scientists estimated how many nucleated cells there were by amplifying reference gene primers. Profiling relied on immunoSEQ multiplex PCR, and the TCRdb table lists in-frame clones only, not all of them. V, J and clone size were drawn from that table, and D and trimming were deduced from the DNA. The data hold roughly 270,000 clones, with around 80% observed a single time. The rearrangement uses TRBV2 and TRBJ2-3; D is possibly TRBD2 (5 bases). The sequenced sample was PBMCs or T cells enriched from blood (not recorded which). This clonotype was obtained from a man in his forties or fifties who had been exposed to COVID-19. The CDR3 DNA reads TGTGCCAGCAGTGAACTCGGGAATTTCGATACGCAGTATTTT. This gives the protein CASSELGNFDTQYF. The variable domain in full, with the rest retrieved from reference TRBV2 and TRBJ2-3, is EPEVTQTPSHQVTQMGQEVILRCVPISNHLYFYWYRQILGQKVEFLVSFYNNEISEKSEIFDDQFSVERPDGSNFTLKIRSTKLEDSAMYFCASSELGNFDTQYFGPGTRLTVL.